These T cell receptor beta chains were read from a single sample in a study of T cells after yellow fever vaccination. TCRdb re-analysed the 5' RACE reads in MiXCR, keeping a single row per CDR3 protein. Of some 350,000 distinct CDR3 sequences in the sample, approximately 10% were seen once. Material: PBMCs, obtained on the day of the first yellow fever vaccination. The receptor source for this set is a man aged 18 to 30 who received the YFV17D yellow fever vaccine. CDR3s include the opening cysteine and the closing phenylalanine or tryptophan. A D gene is named only where the DNA matches it firmly. Size is omitted from some rows. Given values are once, few, many or a class for expanded clones.

J: TRBJ2-1; V: TRBV18; size: many; D: NA; DNA: TGTGCCAGCTCCCCGGTGGGGTCCAGTGAGCAGTTCTTC; CDR3: CASSPVGSSEQFF
J: TRBJ1-6; V: TRBV4-1; size: few; D: NA; DNA: TGCGCCAGCAGCCAAGGGTTTGCAGGGAGCGGTTCACCCCTCCACTTT; CDR3: CASSQGFAGSGSPLHF
J: TRBJ2-3; V: TRBV11-2; size: NA; D: TRBD2; DNA: TGTGCCAGCAGCTCATGGACTAGCGGGGACTCAGATACGCAGTATTTT; CDR3: CASSSWTSGDSDTQYF
J: TRBJ2-3; V: TRBV7-8; size: few; D: TRBD1; DNA: TGTGCCAGCAGCCGAGGGACAGGAAGCACAGATACGCAGTATTTT; CDR3: CASSRGTGSTDTQYF
J: TRBJ2-5; V: TRBV10-3; size: few; D: NA; DNA: TGTGCCATCAGTGGAGGGGGAGTAGCGGGTAAAGAGACCCAGTACTTC; CDR3: CAISGGGVAGKETQYF
J: TRBJ1-3; V: TRBV6-1; size: few; D: NA; DNA: TGTGCCAGCATCAGGGACGGGAGGGGAAACACCATATATTTT; CDR3: CASIRDGRGNTIYF
J: TRBJ2-5; V: TRBV28; size: few; D: TRBD1; DNA: TGTGCCAGCAGTTTAGCAGGGGGTTTCGGGTACTTC; CDR3: CASSLAGGFGYF
J: TRBJ1-1; V: TRBV5-1; size: many; D: NA; DNA: TGCGCCAGCAGCCCCGAGCGAAACACTGAAGCTTTCTTT; CDR3: CASSPERNTEAFF
J: TRBJ1-5; V: TRBV18; size: few; D: NA; DNA: TGTGCCAGCTCACCAGTCGGCGGGGTGAATCAGCCCCAGCATTTT; CDR3: CASSPVGGVNQPQHF
J: TRBJ1-6; V: TRBV6-1; size: NA; D: NA; DNA: TGTGCCAGCAGTGAAGCGGGTTCCTATAATTCACCCCTCCACTTT; CDR3: CASSEAGSYNSPLHF